There are many counts of the clone carrying this T cell receptor (beta chain). The data stem from a study of blood T cell repertoires in COVID-19. Study details: Italy, Spain and the United States were the sources of the convalescent and acute COVID-19 samples. In each case, the material was cDNA or gDNA derived from T cells, B-cell-depleted T cells, or PBMCs.

Sequencing used immunoSEQ multiplex PCR; TCRdb keeps in-frame clones, though not all of them. The repertoire holds roughly 200,000 clones, with roughly 82% as singletons. The germline V gene has CDR1 ENHRY and CDR2 SYGVKD. Losses at the gene ends were 0 bases for V and 2 bases for J; bases not matched to a gene: 6. The CDR3 is 17 amino acids. Participants came from 20 to 25 US areas, aged about 18 to 95 years. V gene TRBV10-3 combines with J gene TRBJ2-2, with 7 bases identical to TRBD2. The sequencing input was PBMCs or T cells enriched from blood (not recorded which). This clonotype was sampled from a woman aged 60-70 years with acute COVID-19. The CDR3 DNA follows: TGTGCCATCAGTGAGTCGGTGGGAGGGCCCAACACCGGGGAGCTGTTTTTT. Protein product: CAISESVGGPNTGELFF.